This is a list of T cell receptor beta chains from one sample in a study of blood T cell repertoires in COVID-19. Some clones are missing from TCRdb's copy, which holds only in-frame ones; the method was immunoSEQ multiplex PCR. The repertoire holds 300,000 to 400,000 clones, with around 89% as singletons. Specimen: PBMCs or T cells enriched from blood (not recorded which). Receptors were obtained from a woman aged 18-29 years who had recovered from COVID-19. Both conserved end residues are part of each CDR3. A D gene is named only where the DNA matches it firmly. Clone size, where shown, is once, few, many, or a class for clones that have expanded.

TRBV7-2,TRBJ1-1,-,-,TGTGCCAGCAGCGGGGCGCGGGGTACTGAAGCTTTCTTT,CASSGARGTEAFF
TRBV12-5,TRBJ1-4,TRBD1,few,TGTGCTAGTGGGAGGACAGGGGGGTATGAAAAACTGTTTTTT,CASGRTGGYEKLFF
TRBV6-5,TRBJ1-4,TRBD1,-,TGTGCCAGCAGCAGTCAGGGGGTGAATGAAAAACTGTTTTTT,CASSSQGVNEKLFF
TRBV4-3,TRBJ2-7,-,once,TGCGCCAGCAGCCAAGAGACCAGGGTTACCGACGAGCAGTACTTC,CASSQETRVTDEQYF
TRBV3-1/TRBV3-2,TRBJ2-3,-,-,TGTGCCAGCAGCCCGCGGGTAGCGAGCACAGATACGCAGTATTTT,CASSPRVASTDTQYF
TRBV28,TRBJ2-6,-,-,TGTGCCAGCAGTTTGAGGGTCGTTGGGGCCAACGTCCTGACTTTC,CASSLRVVGANVLTF
TRBV6-4,TRBJ2-5,-,-,TGTGCCAGCAGTGAAATAGAGACAGCCCAAGAGACCCAGTACTTC,CASSEIETAQETQYF
TRBV5-4,TRBJ2-3,-,-,TGTGCCAGCAGCTCAGGCGAGCTTGTCACAGATACGCAGTATTTT,CASSSGELVTDTQYF
TRBV6-4,TRBJ1-1,TRBD1,-,TGTGCCAGCAGTCGGGGGACAGGAGGGAACACTGAAGCTTTCTTT,CASSRGTGGNTEAFF
TRBV4-1,TRBJ2-4,-,-,TGCGCCAGCAGCCAAGAAGATTTACTAGCCAAAAACATTCAGTACTTC,CASSQEDLLAKNIQYF
TRBV3-1/TRBV3-2,TRBJ2-3,TRBD1,-,TGTGCCAGCAGCCATGGGACAGACCCTTATACGCAGTATTTT,CASSHGTDPYTQYF
TRBV5-1,TRBJ1-6,-,-,TGCGCCAGCAGCCTAGGAACAGGGAAAGGTTCACCCCTCCACTTT,CASSLGTGKGSPLHF
TRBV5-4,TRBJ2-7,TRBD2,once,TGTGCCAGCAGCCGCGTGCAGGGAGGGACCTACGAGCAGTACTTC,CASSRVQGGTYEQYF
TRBV11-3,TRBJ2-1,-,-,TGTGCCAGCAGCTCCGGGGTCTACAATGAGCAGTTCTTC,CASSSGVYNEQFF
TRBV5-1,TRBJ2-3,-,-,TGCGCCAGCAGCTTAGGCAGGATCGCAGATACGCAGTATTTT,CASSLGRIADTQYF
TRBV5-1,TRBJ2-1,-,-,TGCGCCAGCAGCCCCGCCCCAGCGGAGGGGTACAATGAGCAGTTCTTC,CASSPAPAEGYNEQFF
TRBV10-3,TRBJ1-2,-,-,TGTGCCATCGACAGCGATAACTATGGCTACACCTTC,CAIDSDNYGYTF
TRBV6-5,TRBJ2-7,-,-,TGTGCCAGCAGTTTCCTAAGGACCTACGGACAAGAGCAGTACTTC,CASSFLRTYGQEQYF
TRBV6-5,TRBJ1-3,-,-,TGTGCCAGCAGTTACTGGGGTAGCGCCTCTGGAAACACCATATATTTT,CASSYWGSASGNTIYF
TRBV5-1,TRBJ2-7,-,-,TGCGCCAGCAGCTTGGCGTCCAGCGGGCTCGAGCAGTACTTC,CASSLASSGLEQYF
TRBV10-2,TRBJ2-7,-,-,TGCGCCAGCAGTGACACCTACGAGCAGTACTTC,CASSDTYEQYF
TRBV19,TRBJ1-1,-,-,TGTGCCAGTAGTACCACAGGGAGAGCTTTCTTT,CASSTTGRAFF
TRBV5-6,TRBJ2-7,TRBD1,-,TGTGCCAGCAGCTTGGCCCAAGTGACAGGGGAGTACGAGCAGTACTTC,CASSLAQVTGEYEQYF
TRBV19,TRBJ1-1,TRBD1,-,TGTGCCAGTAGTCCCCGGGACAGGGAGAACACTGAAGCTTTCTTT,CASSPRDRENTEAFF
TRBV28,TRBJ1-2,-,-,TGTGCCAGCAGTTTAGGTAGGACACTCCGAGGCTACACCTTC,CASSLGRTLRGYTF
TRBV4-1,TRBJ1-6,-,-,TGCGCCAGCAGCCAAGAAGGCTTTGGGGGCGGTAATTCACCCCTCCACTTT,CASSQEGFGGGNSPLHF
TRBV4-1,TRBJ1-1,-,-,TGCGCCAGCAGACTACCCGCCAGCACTGAAGCTTTCTTT,CASRLPASTEAFF
TRBV4-2,TRBJ2-1,TRBD2,-,TGTGCCAGCAGCCTGACGGGTCTAGCGGGGGCTATAAATGAGCAGTTCTTC,CASSLTGLAGAINEQFF
TRBV7-7,TRBJ2-5,TRBD2,-,TGTGCTAGCAGCTTTCGACCGGGACTAGCGGGGGCCTGGGACCAGTACTTC,CASSFRPGLAGAWDQYF